This T cell receptor beta chain was found in a study of T cell responses to AZD1222 COVID-19 vaccine. Trimming shortened V by 6 bases and J by 9 bases, and 21 bases separated the two germline ends. Germline values: CDR1 MNHEY, CDR2 SVGAGI. This CDR3 contains 15 residues. A remark on this clone: Antigen: not known.

Profiled with immunoSEQ multiplex PCR; TCRdb holds only in-frame clones, not every one. Of some 87,000 clones detected, around 91% appear once; the ten largest clones hold approximately 5.2%. General study results and limits: As reported, nearly half of all spike-specific TCRs target variant regions that are unmutated. It was only after the peak T cell response that any repertoires were sampled.

The clonotype was recovered from an adult in good health. The chain uses TRBV6-5 and TRBJ2-1; the D gene is possibly TRBD1 (7 bases). Sample: peripheral blood, taken on day 0 of MenACWY control vaccination. CDR3 bases: TGTGCCAGCAGGAAAACAGGGGAACGGGGAGGTGAGCAGTTCTTC. Translated: CASRKTGERGGEQFF.